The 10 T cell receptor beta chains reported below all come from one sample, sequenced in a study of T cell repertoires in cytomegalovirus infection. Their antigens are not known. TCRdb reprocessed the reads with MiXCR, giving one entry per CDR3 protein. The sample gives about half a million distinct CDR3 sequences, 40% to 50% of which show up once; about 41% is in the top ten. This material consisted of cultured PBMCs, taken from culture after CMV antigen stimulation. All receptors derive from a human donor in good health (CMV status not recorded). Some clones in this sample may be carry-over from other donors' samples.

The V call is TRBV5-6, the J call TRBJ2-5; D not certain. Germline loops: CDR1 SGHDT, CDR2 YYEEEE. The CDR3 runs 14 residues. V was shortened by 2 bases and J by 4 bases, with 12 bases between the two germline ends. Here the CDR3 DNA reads TGTGCCAGCAGCTTCCTAACCCCGCGAGAGACCCAGTACTTC. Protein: CASSFLTPRETQYF. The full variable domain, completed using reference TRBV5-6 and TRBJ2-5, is DAGVTQSPTHLIKTRGQQVTLRCSPKSGHDTVSWYQQALGQGPQFIFQYYEEEERQRGNFPDRFSGHQFPNYSSELNVNALLLGDSALYLCASSFLTPRETQYFGPGTRLLVL.

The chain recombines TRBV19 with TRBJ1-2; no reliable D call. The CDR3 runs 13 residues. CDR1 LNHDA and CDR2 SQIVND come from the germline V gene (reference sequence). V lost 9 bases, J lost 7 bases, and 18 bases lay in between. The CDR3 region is CASLANRGSGYTF. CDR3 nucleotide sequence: TGTGCCAGCCTCGCAAACCGGGGAAGTGGCTACACCTTC.

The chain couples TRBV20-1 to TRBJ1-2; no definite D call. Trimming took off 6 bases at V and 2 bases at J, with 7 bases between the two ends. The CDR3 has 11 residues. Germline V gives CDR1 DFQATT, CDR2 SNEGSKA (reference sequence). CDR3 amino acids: CSAGGNYGYTF. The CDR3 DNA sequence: TGCAGTGCGGGAGGGAACTATGGCTACACCTTC.

CDR3 DNA sequence: TGCAGTGCTAGAGCGTGGGGGGCGGTACCCTACGAGCAGTACTTC. Translated: CSARAWGAVPYEQYF. V and J are TRBV20-1 and TRBJ2-7, with D perhaps assigned TRBD1 or TRBD2 (6 bases each). Germline CDR1 reads DFQATT; CDR2 reads SNEGSKA (reference sequence). This CDR3 is built from 15 residues. The V gene lost 1 base and the J gene lost 2 bases, with 15 bases spanning the gap.

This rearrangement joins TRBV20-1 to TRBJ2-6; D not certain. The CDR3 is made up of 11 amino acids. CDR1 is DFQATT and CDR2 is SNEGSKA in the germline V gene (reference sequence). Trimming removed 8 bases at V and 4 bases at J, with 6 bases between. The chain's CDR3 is CSIYGANVLTF. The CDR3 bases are TGCAGTATATACGGGGCCAACGTCCTGACTTTC.

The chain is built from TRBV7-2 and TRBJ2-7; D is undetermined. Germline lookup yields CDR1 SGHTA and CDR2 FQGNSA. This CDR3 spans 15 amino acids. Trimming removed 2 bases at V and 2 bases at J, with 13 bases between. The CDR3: CASSLSQDRAYEQYF. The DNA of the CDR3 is TGTGCCAGCAGCTTAAGCCAAGACCGTGCCTACGAGCAGTACTTC.

DNA of the CDR3: TGTGCCAGCAGCGCCACCACTAGCGGGGGGGCCTACGAGCAGTACTTC. Translating it yields CASSATTSGGAYEQYF. The V call is TRBV5-4, the J call TRBJ2-7; 13 bases line up with TRBD2. Germline V gene sequence: CDR1 SGHNT, CDR2 YYREEE (reference sequence). The CDR3 sequence is 16 residues long. The J segment lost 2 bases and the V segment lost 4 bases, leaving 6 bases of the junction unmatched.

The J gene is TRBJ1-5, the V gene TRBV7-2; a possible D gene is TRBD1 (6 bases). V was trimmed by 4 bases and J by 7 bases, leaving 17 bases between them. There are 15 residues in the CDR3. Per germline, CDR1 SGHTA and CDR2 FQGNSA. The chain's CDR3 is CASSSGPPRGQPQHF. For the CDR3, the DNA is TGTGCCAGCAGCTCGGGACCTCCGAGGGGGCAGCCCCAGCATTTT.

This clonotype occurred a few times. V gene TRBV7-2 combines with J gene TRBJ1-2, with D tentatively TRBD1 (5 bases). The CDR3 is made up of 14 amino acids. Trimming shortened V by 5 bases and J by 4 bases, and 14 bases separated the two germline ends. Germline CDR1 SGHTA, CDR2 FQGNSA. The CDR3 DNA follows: TGTGCCAGCAGCCCCCGGGACGGGCCCTATGGCTACACCTTC. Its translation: CASSPRDGPYGYTF.

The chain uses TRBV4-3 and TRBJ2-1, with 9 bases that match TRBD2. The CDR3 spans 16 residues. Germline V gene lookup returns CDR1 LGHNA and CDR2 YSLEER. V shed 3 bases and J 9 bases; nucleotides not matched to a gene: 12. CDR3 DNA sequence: TGCGCCAGCAGCCAGACCGAGACTAGCGGCTTCGCTGAGCAGTTCTTC. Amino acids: CASSQTETSGFAEQFF.